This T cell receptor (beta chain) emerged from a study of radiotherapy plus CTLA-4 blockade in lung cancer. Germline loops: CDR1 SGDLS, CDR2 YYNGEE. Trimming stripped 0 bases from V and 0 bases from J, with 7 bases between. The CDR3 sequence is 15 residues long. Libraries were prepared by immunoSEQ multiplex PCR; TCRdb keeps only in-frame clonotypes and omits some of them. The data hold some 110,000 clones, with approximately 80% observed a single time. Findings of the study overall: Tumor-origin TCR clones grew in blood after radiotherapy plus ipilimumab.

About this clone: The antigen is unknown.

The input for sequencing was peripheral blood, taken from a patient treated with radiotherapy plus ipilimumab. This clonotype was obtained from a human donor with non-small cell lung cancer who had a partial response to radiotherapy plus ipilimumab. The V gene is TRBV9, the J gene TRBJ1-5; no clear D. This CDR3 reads CASSVGDYSNQPQHF. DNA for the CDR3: TGTGCCAGCAGCGTAGGAGACTATAGCAATCAGCCCCAGCATTTT.